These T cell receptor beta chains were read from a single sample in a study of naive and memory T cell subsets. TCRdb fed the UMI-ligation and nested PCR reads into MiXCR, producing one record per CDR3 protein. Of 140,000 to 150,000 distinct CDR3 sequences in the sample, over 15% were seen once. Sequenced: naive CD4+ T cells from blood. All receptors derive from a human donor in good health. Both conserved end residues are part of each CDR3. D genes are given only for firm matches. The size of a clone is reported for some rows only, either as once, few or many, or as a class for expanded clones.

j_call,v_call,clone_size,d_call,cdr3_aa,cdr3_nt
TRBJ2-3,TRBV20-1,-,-,CSALGLLETDTQYF,TGCAGTGCACTGGGACTGCTGGAAACAGATACGCAGTATTTT
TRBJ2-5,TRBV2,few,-,CASRRDGLYQETQYF,TGTGCCAGCAGGAGGGACGGACTGTACCAAGAGACCCAGTACTTC
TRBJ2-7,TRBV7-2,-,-,CASSLNADLAYEQYF,TGTGCCAGCAGCTTAAATGCGGACCTGGCCTACGAGCAGTACTTC
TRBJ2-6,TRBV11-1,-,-,CASSLGLSGANVLTF,TGTGCCAGCAGCTTAGGACTATCTGGGGCCAACGTCCTGACTTTC
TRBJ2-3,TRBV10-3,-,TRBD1,CATGQGLADTQYF,TGTGCCACGGGACAGGGTTTGGCAGATACGCAGTATTTT
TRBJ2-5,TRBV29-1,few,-,CSVEEGEETQYF,TGCAGCGTTGAAGAGGGGGAAGAGACCCAGTACTTC
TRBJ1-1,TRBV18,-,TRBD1,CASSLRQGERNTEAFF,TGTGCCAGCTCACTAAGACAGGGCGAGAGGAACACTGAAGCTTTCTTT
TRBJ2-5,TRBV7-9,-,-,CASSLGAERETQYF,TGTGCCAGCAGCTTAGGGGCGGAAAGGGAGACCCAGTACTTC
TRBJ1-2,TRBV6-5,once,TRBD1,CASTRGQEGYTF,TGTGCCAGCACGAGGGGGCAGGAAGGCTACACCTTC
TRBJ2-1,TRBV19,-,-,CASSIGQLNGNEQFF,TGTGCCAGTAGTATTGGACAGCTTAATGGCAATGAGCAGTTCTTC
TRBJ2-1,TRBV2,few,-,CASRERNEQFF,TGTGCCAGCAGGGAGCGGAATGAGCAGTTCTTC
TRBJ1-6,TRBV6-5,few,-,CASSLTWAEENSPLHF,TGTGCCAGCAGCCTTACATGGGCTGAAGAGAATTCACCCCTCCACTTT
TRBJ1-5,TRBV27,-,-,CASSDRFGGWNQPQHF,TGTGCCAGCAGTGATCGTTTCGGGGGTTGGAATCAGCCCCAGCATTTT
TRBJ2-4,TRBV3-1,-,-,CASSQGQRLAKNIQYF,TGTGCCAGCAGCCAAGGGCAGCGACTAGCCAAAAACATTCAGTACTTC
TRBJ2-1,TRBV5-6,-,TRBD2,CASSPGLAEYNEQFF,TGTGCCAGCAGCCCGGGACTAGCGGAATACAATGAGCAGTTCTTC
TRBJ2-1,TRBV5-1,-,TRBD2,CASSGDHPGLLDNEQFF,TGCGCCAGCAGCGGGGACCACCCGGGACTACTGGACAATGAGCAGTTCTTC
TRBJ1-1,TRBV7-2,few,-,CASSLLTVEHTEAFF,TGTGCCAGCAGCTTATTAACCGTTGAGCACACTGAAGCTTTCTTT
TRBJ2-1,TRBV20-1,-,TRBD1,CSAKLPGQGCGEQFF,TGCAGTGCCAAGCTGCCGGGACAGGGGTGTGGCGAGCAGTTCTTC
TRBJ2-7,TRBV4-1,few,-,CASRSVRESSYEQYF,TGCGCCAGCAGATCCGTCAGGGAGAGCTCCTACGAGCAGTACTTC
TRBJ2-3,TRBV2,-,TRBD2,CASSDLAGADTQYF,TGTGCCAGCAGTGATCTAGCGGGAGCAGATACGCAGTATTTT
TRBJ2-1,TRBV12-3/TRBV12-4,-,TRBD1,CASSLGQGFYNEQFF,TGTGCCAGCAGTTTAGGACAGGGATTCTACAATGAGCAGTTCTTC
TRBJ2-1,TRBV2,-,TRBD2,CASKNPGTSFDEQFF,TGTGCCAGCAAAAATCCCGGGACTAGCTTCGATGAGCAGTTCTTC
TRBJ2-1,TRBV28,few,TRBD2,CAVVGGGYNEQFF,TGTGCCGTAGTGGGCGGGGGGTACAATGAGCAGTTCTTC
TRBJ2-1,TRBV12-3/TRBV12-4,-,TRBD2,CASSLAYGGRASSYNEQFF,TGTGCCAGCAGTTTAGCGTACGGCGGGAGGGCGAGCTCCTACAATGAGCAGTTCTTC
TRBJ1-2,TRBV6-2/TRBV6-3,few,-,CASNNLGANYGYTF,TGTGCCAGCAATAACCTGGGGGCTAACTATGGCTACACCTTC
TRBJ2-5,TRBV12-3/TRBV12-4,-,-,CASSLASPVQETQYF,TGTGCCAGCAGTTTAGCGTCCCCGGTCCAAGAGACCCAGTACTTC
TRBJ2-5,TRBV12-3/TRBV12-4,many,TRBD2,CASSLREGRETQYF,TGTGCCAGCAGTTTGCGGGAGGGGAGAGAGACCCAGTACTTC
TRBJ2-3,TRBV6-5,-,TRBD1,CATLRDRRADTQYF,TGTGCCACCCTCCGGGACAGGCGGGCAGATACGCAGTATTTT
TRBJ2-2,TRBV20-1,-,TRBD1,CSASGQDTGELFF,TGCAGTGCTAGTGGACAGGACACCGGGGAGCTGTTTTTT
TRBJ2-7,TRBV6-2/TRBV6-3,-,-,CASSTGYEQYF,TGTGCCAGCTCGACAGGTTACGAGCAGTACTTC
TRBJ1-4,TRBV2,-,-,CASSEKLTQRPNEKLFF,TGTGCCAGCAGCGAAAAACTTACTCAGAGACCTAATGAAAAACTGTTTTTT
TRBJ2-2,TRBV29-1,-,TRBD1,CSVGQGAATGELFF,TGCAGCGTAGGACAGGGGGCGGCGACCGGGGAGCTGTTTTTT
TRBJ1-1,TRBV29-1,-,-,CSVSPGVITEAFF,TGCAGCGTATCCCCAGGGGTCATCACTGAAGCTTTCTTT
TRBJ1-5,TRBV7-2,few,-,CASSLDVNQPQHF,TGTGCCAGCAGCTTAGACGTGAATCAGCCCCAGCATTTT
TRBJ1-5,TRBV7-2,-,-,CASSFGGIASNQPQHF,TGTGCCAGCAGCTTTGGAGGGATCGCTAGCAATCAGCCCCAGCATTTT
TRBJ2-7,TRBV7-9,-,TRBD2,CASSSIAGAYEQYF,TGTGCCAGCAGCTCGATAGCGGGAGCCTACGAGCAGTACTTC
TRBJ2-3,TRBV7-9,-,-,CASSLDVDTQYF,TGTGCCAGCAGCTTAGACGTGGATACGCAGTATTTT
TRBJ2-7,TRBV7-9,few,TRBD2,CASSELAGTYEQYF,TGTGCCAGCAGCGAACTAGCGGGGACCTACGAGCAGTACTTC
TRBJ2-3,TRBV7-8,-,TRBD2,CASSFPPAGDPDTQYF,TGTGCCAGCAGCTTCCCCCCAGCGGGAGATCCAGATACGCAGTATTTT
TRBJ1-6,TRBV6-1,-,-,CASSEEGSLPLHF,TGTGCCAGCAGCGAAGAGGGGTCGTTACCCCTCCACTTT
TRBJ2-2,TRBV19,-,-,CASTWGAGELFF,TGTGCCAGTACTTGGGGGGCCGGGGAGCTGTTTTTT
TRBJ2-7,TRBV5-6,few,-,CASGRDTHYEQYF,TGTGCCAGCGGCCGGGACACCCACTACGAGCAGTACTTC
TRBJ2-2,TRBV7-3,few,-,CASSLIGDTGELFF,TGTGCCAGCAGCTTAATCGGGGACACCGGGGAGCTGTTTTTT
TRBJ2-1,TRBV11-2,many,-,CASSPRPGEQFF,TGTGCCAGCAGCCCAAGACCAGGGGAGCAGTTCTTC
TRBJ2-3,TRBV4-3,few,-,CASSQDYRVTDTQYF,TGCGCCAGCAGCCAAGATTACAGGGTTACAGATACGCAGTATTTT
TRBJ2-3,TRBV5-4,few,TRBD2,CASSLTSGAVITDTQYF,TGTGCCAGCAGTTTGACTAGCGGAGCGGTAATCACAGATACGCAGTATTTT
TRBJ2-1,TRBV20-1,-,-,CSAGGGRGDEQFF,TGCAGTGCCGGCGGTGGGCGCGGGGACGAGCAGTTCTTC
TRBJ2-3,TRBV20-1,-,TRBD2,CSARTSGRAFSDTQYF,TGCAGTGCTAGAACTAGCGGGAGGGCCTTTTCAGATACGCAGTATTTT
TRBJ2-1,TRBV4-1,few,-,CASSQVVWGEQFF,TGCGCCAGCAGCCAAGTAGTCTGGGGCGAGCAGTTCTTC
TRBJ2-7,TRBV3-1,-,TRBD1,CASSQGGPRGSAEQYF,TGTGCCAGCAGCCAAGGAGGCCCCAGGGGGTCCGCCGAGCAGTACTTC